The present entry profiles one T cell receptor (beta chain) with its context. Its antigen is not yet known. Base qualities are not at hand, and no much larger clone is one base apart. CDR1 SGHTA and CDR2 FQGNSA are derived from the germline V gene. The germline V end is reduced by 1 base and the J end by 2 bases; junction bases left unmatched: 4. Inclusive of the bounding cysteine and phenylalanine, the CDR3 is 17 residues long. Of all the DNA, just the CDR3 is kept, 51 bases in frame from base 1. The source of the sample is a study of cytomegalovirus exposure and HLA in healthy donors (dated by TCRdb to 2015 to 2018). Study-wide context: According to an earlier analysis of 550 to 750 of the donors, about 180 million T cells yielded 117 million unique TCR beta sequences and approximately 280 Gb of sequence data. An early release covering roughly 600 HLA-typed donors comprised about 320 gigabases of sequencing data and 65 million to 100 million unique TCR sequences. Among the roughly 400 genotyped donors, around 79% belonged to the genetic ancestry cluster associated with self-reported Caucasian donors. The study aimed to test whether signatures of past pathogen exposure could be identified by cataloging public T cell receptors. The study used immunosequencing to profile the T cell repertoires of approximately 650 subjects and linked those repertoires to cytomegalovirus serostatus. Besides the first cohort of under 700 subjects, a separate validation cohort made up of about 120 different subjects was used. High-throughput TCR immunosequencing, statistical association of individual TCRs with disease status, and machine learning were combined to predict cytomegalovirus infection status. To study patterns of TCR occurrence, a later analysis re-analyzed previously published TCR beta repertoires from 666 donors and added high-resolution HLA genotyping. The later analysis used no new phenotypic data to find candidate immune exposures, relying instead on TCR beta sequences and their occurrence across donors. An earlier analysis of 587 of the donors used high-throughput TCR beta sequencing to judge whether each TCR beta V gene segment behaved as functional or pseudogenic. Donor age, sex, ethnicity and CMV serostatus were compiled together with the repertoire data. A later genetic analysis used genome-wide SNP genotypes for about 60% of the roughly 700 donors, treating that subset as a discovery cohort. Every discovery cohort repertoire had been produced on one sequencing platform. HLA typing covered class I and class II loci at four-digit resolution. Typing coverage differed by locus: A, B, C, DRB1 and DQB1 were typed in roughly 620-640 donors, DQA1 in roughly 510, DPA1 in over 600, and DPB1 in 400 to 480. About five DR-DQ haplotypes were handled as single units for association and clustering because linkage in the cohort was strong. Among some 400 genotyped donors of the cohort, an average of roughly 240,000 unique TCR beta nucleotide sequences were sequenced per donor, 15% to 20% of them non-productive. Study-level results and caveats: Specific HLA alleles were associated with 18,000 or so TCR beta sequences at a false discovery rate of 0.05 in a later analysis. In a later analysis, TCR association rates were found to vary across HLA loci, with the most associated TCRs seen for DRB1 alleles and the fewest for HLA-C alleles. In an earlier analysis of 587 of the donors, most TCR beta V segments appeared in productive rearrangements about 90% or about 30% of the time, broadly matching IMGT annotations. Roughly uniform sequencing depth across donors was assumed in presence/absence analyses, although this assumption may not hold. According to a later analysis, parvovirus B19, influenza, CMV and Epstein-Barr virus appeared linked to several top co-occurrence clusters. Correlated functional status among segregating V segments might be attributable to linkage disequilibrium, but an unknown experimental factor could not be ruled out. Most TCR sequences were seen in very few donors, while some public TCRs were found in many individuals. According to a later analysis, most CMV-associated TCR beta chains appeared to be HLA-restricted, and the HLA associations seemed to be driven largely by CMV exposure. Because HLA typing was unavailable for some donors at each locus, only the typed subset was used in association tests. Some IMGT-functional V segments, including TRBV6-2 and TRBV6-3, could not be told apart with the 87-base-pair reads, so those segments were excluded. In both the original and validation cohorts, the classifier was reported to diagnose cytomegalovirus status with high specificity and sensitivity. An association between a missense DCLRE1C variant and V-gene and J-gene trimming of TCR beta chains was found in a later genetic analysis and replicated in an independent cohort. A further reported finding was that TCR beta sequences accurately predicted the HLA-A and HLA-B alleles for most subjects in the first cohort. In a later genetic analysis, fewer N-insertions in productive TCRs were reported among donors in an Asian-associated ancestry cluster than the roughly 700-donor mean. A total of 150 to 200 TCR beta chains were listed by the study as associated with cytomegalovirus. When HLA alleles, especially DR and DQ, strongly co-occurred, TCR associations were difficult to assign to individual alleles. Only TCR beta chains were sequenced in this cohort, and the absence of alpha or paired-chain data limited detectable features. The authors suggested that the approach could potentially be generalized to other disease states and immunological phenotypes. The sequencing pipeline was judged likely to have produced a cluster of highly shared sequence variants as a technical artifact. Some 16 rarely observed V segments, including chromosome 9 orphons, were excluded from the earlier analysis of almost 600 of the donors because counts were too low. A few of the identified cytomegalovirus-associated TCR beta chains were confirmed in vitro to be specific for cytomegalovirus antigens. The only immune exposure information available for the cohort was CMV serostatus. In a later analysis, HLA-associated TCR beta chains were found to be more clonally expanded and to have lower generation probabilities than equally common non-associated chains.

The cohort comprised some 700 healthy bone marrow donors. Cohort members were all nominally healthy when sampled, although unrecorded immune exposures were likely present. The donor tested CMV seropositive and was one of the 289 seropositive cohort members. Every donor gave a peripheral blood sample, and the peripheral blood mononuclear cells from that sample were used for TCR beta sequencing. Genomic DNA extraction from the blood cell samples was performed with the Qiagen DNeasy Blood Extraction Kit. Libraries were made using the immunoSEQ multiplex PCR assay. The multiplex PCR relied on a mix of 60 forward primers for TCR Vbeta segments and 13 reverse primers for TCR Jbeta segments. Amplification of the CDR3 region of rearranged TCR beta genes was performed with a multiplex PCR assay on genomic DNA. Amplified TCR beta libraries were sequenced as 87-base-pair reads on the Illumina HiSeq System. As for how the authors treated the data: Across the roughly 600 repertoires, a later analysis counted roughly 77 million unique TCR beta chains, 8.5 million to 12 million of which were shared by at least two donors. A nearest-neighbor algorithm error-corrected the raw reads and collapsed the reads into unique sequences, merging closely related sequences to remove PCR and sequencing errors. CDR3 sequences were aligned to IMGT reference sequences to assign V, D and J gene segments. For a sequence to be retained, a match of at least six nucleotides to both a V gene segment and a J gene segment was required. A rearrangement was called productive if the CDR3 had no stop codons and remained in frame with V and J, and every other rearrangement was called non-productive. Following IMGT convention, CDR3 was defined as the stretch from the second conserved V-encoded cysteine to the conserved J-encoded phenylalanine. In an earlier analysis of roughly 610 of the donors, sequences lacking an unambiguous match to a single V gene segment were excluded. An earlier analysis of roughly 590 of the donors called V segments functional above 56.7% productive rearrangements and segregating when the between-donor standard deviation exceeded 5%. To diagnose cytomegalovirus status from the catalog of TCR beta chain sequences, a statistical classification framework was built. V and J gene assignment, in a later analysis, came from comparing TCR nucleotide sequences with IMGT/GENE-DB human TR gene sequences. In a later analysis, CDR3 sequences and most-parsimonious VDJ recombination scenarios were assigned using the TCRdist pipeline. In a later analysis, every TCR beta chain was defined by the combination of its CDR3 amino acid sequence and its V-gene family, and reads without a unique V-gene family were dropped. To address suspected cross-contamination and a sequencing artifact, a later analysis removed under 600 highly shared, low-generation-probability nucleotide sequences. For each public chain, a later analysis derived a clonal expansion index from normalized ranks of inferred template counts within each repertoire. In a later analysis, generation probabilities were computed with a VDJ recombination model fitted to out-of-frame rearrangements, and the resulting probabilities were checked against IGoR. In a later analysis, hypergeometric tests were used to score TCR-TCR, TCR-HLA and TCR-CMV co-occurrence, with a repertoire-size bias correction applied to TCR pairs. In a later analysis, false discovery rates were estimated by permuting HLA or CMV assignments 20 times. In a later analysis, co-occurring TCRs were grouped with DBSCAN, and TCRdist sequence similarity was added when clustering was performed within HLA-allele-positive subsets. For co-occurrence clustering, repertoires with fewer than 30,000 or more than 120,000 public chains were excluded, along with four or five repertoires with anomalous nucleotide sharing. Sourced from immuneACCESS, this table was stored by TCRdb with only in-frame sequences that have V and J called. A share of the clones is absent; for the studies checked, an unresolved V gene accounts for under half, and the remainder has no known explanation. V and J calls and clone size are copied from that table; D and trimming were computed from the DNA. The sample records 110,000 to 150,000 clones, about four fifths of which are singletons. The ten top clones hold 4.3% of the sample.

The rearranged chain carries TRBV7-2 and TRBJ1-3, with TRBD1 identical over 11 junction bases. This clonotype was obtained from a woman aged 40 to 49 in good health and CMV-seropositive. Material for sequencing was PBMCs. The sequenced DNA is TGTGCCAGCAGCTTAGGAGGACAGGGGGCGGCTGGAAACACCATATATTTT. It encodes CASSLGGQGAAGNTIYF.